This is a list of T cell receptor beta chains from one sample in a study of T cell responses to AZD1222 COVID-19 vaccine. This table comes from immunoSEQ multiplex PCR, and its TCRdb copy is limited to in-frame clones, with some not included. The sample shows 150,000 or so clones, about 91% of them seen only once. This sample comprised peripheral blood, obtained 28 days after the second AZD1222 dose. The origin of the receptors is an adult who received the AZD1222 COVID-19 vaccine. Each CDR3 is given with its conserved first and last residue. The D gene is left open where the match is weak.

>TRBJ2-2|TRBV19|.
CASSISGFNTGELFF
TGTGCCAGTAGTATTTCAGGGTTCAACACCGGGGAGCTGTTTTTT
>TRBJ2-5|TRBV14|TRBD2
CASSRRSGRSETQYF
TGTGCCAGCAGCCGCAGGAGCGGGAGGAGTGAGACCCAGTACTTC
>TRBJ2-1|TRBV28|.
CASSLGTLNEQFF
TGTGCCAGCAGTTTGGGGACTTTGAATGAGCAGTTCTTC
>TRBJ1-3|TRBV9|.
CASSVYQDASGNTIYF
TGTGCCAGCAGCGTATACCAGGACGCCTCTGGAAACACCATATATTTT
>TRBJ2-7|TRBV19|.
CASSTLRGSGYEQYF
TGTGCCAGTAGTACACTTCGCGGCAGTGGCTACGAGCAGTACTTC
>TRBJ2-3|TRBV3-1/TRBV3-2|TRBD2
CASSQGGLAGVDTQYF
TGTGCCAGCAGCCAAGGGGGACTAGCGGGAGTAGATACGCAGTATTTT
>TRBJ1-1|TRBV10-3|.
CATRVGGEGFTEAFF
TGTGCCACAAGGGTTGGTGGGGAGGGGTTCACTGAAGCTTTCTTT
>TRBJ2-7|TRBV6-5|TRBD1
CASSNRGSGEQYF
TGTGCCAGCAGCAACAGGGGTTCGGGCGAGCAGTACTTC
>TRBJ2-1|TRBV18|.
CASSNPTVSYNEQFF
TGTGCCAGCTCAAACCCCACAGTGAGTTACAATGAGCAGTTCTTC
>TRBJ2-1|TRBV5-6|TRBD2
CASSLVPGGLGDEQFF
TGTGCCAGCAGCTTGGTGCCGGGAGGGCTCGGAGATGAGCAGTTCTTC
>TRBJ2-7|TRBV5-1|TRBD1
CASSLTGGPYEQYF
TGCGCCAGCAGCCTGACAGGGGGCCCCTACGAGCAGTACTTC
>TRBJ2-7|TRBV7-3|TRBD1
CASSGGQGDEQYF
TGTGCCAGCAGCGGGGGACAGGGGGACGAGCAGTACTTC
>TRBJ2-5|TRBV27|.
CASSLSPLGETQYF
TGTGCCAGCAGTTTATCCCCCCTCGGGGAGACCCAGTACTTC
>TRBJ1-5|TRBV6-5|.
CASSLGPNQPQHF
TGTGCCAGCAGCTTGGGACCAAATCAGCCCCAGCATTTT
>TRBJ1-5|TRBV10-3|.
CAISPRAAGNNQPQHF
TGTGCCATCAGTCCTCGGGCAGCGGGGAACAATCAGCCCCAGCATTTT
>TRBJ1-4|TRBV9|.
CASSAGVSATNEKLFF
TGTGCCAGCAGCGCGGGGGTGTCTGCAACTAATGAAAAACTGTTTTTT
>TRBJ1-1|TRBV5-1|TRBD1
CASSFGTGGTEAFF
TGCGCCAGCAGCTTCGGGACAGGGGGAACTGAAGCTTTCTTT
>TRBJ1-2|TRBV7-9|.
CASSPSSDSYGYTF
TGTGCCAGCAGCCCCTCGAGCGACTCCTATGGCTACACCTTC